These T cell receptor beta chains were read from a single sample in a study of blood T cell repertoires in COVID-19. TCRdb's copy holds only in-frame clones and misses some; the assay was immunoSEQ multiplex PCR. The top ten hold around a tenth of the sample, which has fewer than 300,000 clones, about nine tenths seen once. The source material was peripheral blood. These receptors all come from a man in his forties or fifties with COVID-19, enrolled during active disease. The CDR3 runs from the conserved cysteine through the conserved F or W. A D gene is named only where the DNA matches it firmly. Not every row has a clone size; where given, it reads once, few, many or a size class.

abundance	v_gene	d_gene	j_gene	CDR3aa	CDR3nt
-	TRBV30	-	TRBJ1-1	CAWSVREAFF	TGTGCCTGGAGTGTACGGGAAGCTTTCTTT
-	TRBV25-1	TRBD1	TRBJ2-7	CASSESPGQGFYEQYF	TGTGCCAGCAGTGAATCCCCCGGACAGGGGTTCTACGAGCAGTACTTC
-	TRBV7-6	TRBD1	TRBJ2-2	CASSSNRGLTGELFF	TGTGCCAGCAGTTCAAACAGGGGGCTGACCGGGGAGCTGTTTTTT
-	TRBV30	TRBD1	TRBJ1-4	CAGQGRDEKLFF	TGTGCCGGACAGGGGAGGGATGAAAAACTGTTTTTT
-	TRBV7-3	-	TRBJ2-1	CASSQGLDYNEQFF	TGTGCCAGCAGCCAGGGGCTAGATTACAATGAGCAGTTCTTC
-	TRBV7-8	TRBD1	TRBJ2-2	CASSFSGTANTGELFF	TGTGCCAGCAGCTTTTCCGGGACAGCGAACACCGGGGAGCTGTTTTTT
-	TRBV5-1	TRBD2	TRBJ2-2	CASSPGLVNTGELFF	TGCGCCAGCAGCCCGGGACTAGTGAACACCGGGGAGCTGTTTTTT
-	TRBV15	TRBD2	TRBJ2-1	CATSLLAGVQYNEQFF	TGTGCCACCAGCCTCTTAGCGGGAGTCCAATACAATGAGCAGTTCTTC
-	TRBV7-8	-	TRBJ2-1	CASSMTELTYNEQFF	TGTGCCAGCAGCATGACAGAGCTAACCTACAATGAGCAGTTCTTC
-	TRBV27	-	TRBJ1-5	CASSAYSGSNQPQHF	TGTGCCAGCAGCGCGTATTCAGGAAGCAATCAGCCCCAGCATTTT
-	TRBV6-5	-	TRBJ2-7	CASSLKTYSYEQYF	TGTGCCAGCAGCTTAAAGACATACTCCTACGAGCAGTACTTC
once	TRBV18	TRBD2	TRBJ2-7	CASSSGLANLDEQYF	TGTGCCAGCTCATCGGGACTAGCGAACTTAGACGAGCAGTACTTC
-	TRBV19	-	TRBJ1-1	CASSNIQGTEAFF	TGTGCCAGTAGCAATATTCAGGGAACTGAAGCTTTCTTT
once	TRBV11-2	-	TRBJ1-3	CASSLAFGNTIYF	TGTGCCAGCAGCTTAGCGTTCGGAAACACCATATATTTT
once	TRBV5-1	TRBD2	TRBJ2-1	CASSLVAGPDGGQFF	TGCGCCAGCAGCTTGGTAGCGGGACCCGATGGGGGGCAGTTCTTC
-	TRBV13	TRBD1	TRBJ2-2	CASSLYGTGRTGELFF	TGTGCCAGCAGCTTATACGGGACAGGGCGCACCGGGGAGCTGTTTTTT
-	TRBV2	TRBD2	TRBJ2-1	CASSERSLAGLNEQFF	TGTGCCAGCAGTGAACGTTCACTAGCGGGACTCAATGAGCAGTTCTTC
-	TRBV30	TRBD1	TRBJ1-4	CAWSAVRGSSREKLFF	TGTGCCTGGTCTGCGGTCAGGGGGTCTTCACGTGAAAAACTGTTTTTT
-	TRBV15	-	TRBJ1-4	CATSRGGQESEKLFF	TGTGCCACCAGCAGAGGGGGGCAGGAGAGCGAAAAACTGTTTTTT
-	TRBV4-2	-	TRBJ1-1	CASSQRLGGDTEAFF	TGTGCCAGCAGCCAAAGGTTGGGAGGGGACACTGAAGCTTTCTTT
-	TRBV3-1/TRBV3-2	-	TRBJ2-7	CASSPRTGGGYEQYF	TGTGCCAGCAGCCCCCGGACGGGGGGCGGGTACGAGCAGTACTTC
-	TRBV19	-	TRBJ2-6	CASRTVGSGANVLTF	TGTGCCAGTAGAACAGTTGGCTCTGGGGCCAACGTCCTGACTTTC
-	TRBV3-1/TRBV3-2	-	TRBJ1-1	CASRYRQALDTEAFF	TGTGCCAGCAGGTACAGACAGGCGTTGGACACTGAAGCTTTCTTT
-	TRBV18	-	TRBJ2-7	CASSPGGGDKIYEQYF	TGTGCCAGCTCACCAGGAGGGGGGGACAAAATCTACGAGCAGTACTTC
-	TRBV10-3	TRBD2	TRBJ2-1	CAISESGTSGSVNEQFF	TGTGCCATCAGTGAGTCGGGGACTAGCGGGAGTGTCAATGAGCAGTTCTTC
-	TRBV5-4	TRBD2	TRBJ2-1	CASIRPGLAGQEQFF	TGTGCCAGCATACGACCGGGACTAGCGGGCCAGGAGCAGTTCTTC
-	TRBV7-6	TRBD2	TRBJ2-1	CASSLGAPGSGTYNEQFF	TGTGCCAGCAGCTTAGGGGCCCCTGGGAGCGGGACGTACAATGAGCAGTTCTTC
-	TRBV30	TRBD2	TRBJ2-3	CAWRISGGYTDTQYF	TGTGCCTGGAGAATAAGCGGGGGGTACACAGATACGCAGTATTTT
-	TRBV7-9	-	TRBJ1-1	CASSFPRGMNTEAFF	TGTGCCAGCAGCTTTCCCAGGGGCATGAACACTGAAGCTTTCTTT
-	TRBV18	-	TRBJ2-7	CASSHGPYEQYF	TGTGCCAGCTCACACGGTCCTTACGAGCAGTACTTC
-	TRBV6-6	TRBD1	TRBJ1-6	CASSRGGQGDSPLHF	TGTGCCAGCAGTCGGGGTGGACAGGGAGATTCACCCCTCCACTTT
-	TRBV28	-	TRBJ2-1	CASSSLEGNRYNEQFF	TGTGCCAGCAGTTCCCTCGAGGGAAACCGCTACAATGAGCAGTTCTTC
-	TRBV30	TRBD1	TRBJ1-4	CAWSAGQGREKLFF	TGTGCCTGGAGCGCCGGACAGGGTCGAGAAAAACTGTTTTTT
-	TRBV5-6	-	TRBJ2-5	CASSRLNMGLQETQYF	TGTGCCAGCAGCCGACTTAACATGGGGCTACAAGAGACCCAGTACTTC